The entry that follows covers one TCR beta chain sequence. Its target antigen remains unknown. The sample holds no much larger clone one base away, and base qualities are not on file. Genomic DNA was used as template for profiling of TCR beta VDJ combinations and CDR3 sequences. An Illumina HiSeq 2000 was used for TCR repertoire sequencing. In the paper's pipeline: Repertoires were assessed using TRBV/TRBJ rearrangement plots, CDR3 size and DJ length profiles, and Simpson's diversity index. Whichever DNA sequence was most abundant in the deep sequencing data was defined as the immunodominant clone. CDR3 amino acid sequences were screened for sharing across subjects and were compared with published repertoires and the VDJdb database. Clones were called with MiXCR by TCRdb after fastp trimmed the public reads at Q25, and only in-frame beta chains were retained. Rows are combined by CDR3 protein, so each entry shows the most common genes and DNA. The V and J calls reflect TCRdb's pipeline rather than the authors' work. The sample table contains more than 150,000 distinct CDR3 sequences; only one count was recorded for 64% of them. Roughly 50% of the sample comes from the top ten.

Counted from cysteine to phenylalanine, this CDR3 has 13 amino acids. The retained sequence is limited to the CDR3, 39 bases, with the frame set at the first base. For CDR1 and CDR2, the germline V gene (reference sequence) lists DFQATT and SNEGSKA. Clipping removes 4 bases from V and 6 bases from J, with 8 as the unmatched junction base count. The study deep-sequenced TCR repertoires of sorted CD4+ and CD8+ blood T cells from severe aplastic anemia patients and healthy subjects. Ficoll-Paque density gradient centrifugation was used to isolate peripheral blood mononuclear cells. CD4+ and CD8+ T cells were sorted by FACS or magnetic beads before DNA extraction. The source of the sample is a study of CD8+CD57+ T cells in acquired aplastic anemia (dated by TCRdb to 2016 to 2019). With respect to the entire study: On average, sorted CD4+ and CD8+ cells yielded approximately 3 ug of extracted DNA, with a range of about 0.17 to 27.4 ug.

The full study reports these points: Around 30 CD8+ CDR3 sequences were shared between patients and controls but appeared highly expressed in patients and within their immunodominant clones. No significant difference in CD8+ Simpson's diversity was found between patients and healthy controls (P=0.060).

The sequence derives from a human donor with severe aplastic anemia or a healthy control (not recorded which). The chain uses TRBV20-1 and TRBJ1-2; TRBD1 agrees with 7 junctional bases. The sample consisted of sorted CD4+, CD8+, or CD8+CD57+ T cells (not recorded which) from PBMCs. The CDR3 amino acid sequence is: CSAKPMTGHGYTF. Read as DNA, the sequence is TGCAGTGCTAAACCGATGACAGGGCATGGCTACACCTTC.